The rows below give T cell receptor beta chains drawn from one sample of a study of T cell responses to AZD1222 COVID-19 vaccine. TCRdb's copy holds only in-frame clones and misses some; the assay was immunoSEQ multiplex PCR. The repertoire consists of 150,000 or so clones, with approximately 90% occurring once and the leading ten covering about 1.9%. The sequencing here drew on peripheral blood, taken on day 0 of AZD1222 vaccination. Every receptor here comes from an adult in good health. Both conserved end residues are part of each CDR3. Fields, in order: CDR3 protein, V gene, J gene.

CASTLWDPDSPLHF	TRBV5-1	TRBJ1-6
CASSLVAGVTGELFF	TRBV7-2	TRBJ2-2
CASSPGTGAFYGYTF	TRBV7-8	TRBJ1-2
CASSLDVGVQPQHF	TRBV7-2	TRBJ1-5
CASSQVPGGFGGELFF	TRBV14	TRBJ2-2
CASSLEWQGYGYTF	TRBV5-4	TRBJ1-2
CASSSPRGGYTF	TRBV27	TRBJ1-2
CASSWDDRLWICRNYEQYF	TRBV11-3	TRBJ2-7
CASSSRQGVRDFYGYTF	TRBV7-2	TRBJ1-2
CASSPQAGTGELFF	TRBV11-2	TRBJ2-2
CASSRTGQWNTEAFF	TRBV5-1	TRBJ1-1
CASRTGTGWAFF	TRBV28	TRBJ1-1
CASSQEVGNYGYTF	TRBV3-1/TRBV3-2	TRBJ1-2
CASSLMRGYGYTF	TRBV12-3/TRBV12-4	TRBJ1-2
CASSVERGYYGYTF	TRBV2	TRBJ1-2
CAWSVPSGGYSGANVLTF	TRBV30	TRBJ2-6